The rows below give T cell receptor beta chains drawn from one sample of a study of beta chain features in type 1 diabetes. Sequencing was performed with immunoSEQ multiplex PCR; in TCRdb, only in-frame clones are kept and a portion is missing. The sample lists under 550,000 clones, over 10% occurring once. Material for sequencing was naive CD4+ T cells from blood. The receptors shown here come from a woman aged 18 to 35 in good health. The CDR3 runs from the conserved cysteine through the conserved F or W. The order of the fields is clone size, J gene, D gene, V gene, CDR3 DNA, CDR3 protein. The D gene is left open where the match is weak. Only part of the rows carry a size: once, few, many, or a class if the clone is expanded.

few,TRBJ2-7,NA,TRBV11-3,TGTGCCAGCAGCTTAGGCCTAACTTCCTACGAGCAGTACTTC,CASSLGLTSYEQYF
NA,TRBJ2-7,NA,TRBV19,TGTGCCAGTAGTATTTCCGGACCTTACGAGCAGTACTTC,CASSISGPYEQYF
NA,TRBJ2-3,TRBD2,TRBV15,TGTGCCACCAGCAGAGTTTTACCTAGCGGGAGGGGGGATACGCAGTATTTT,CATSRVLPSGRGDTQYF
few,TRBJ2-7,NA,TRBV27,TGTGCCAGCTGCCCGGATCACCGCTCCTACGAGCAGTACTTC,CASCPDHRSYEQYF
NA,TRBJ2-3,NA,TRBV5-4,TGTGCCAGCAGCGGGGGCACAGATACGCAGTATTTT,CASSGGTDTQYF
few,TRBJ2-2,NA,TRBV18,TGTGCCAGCTCACCCTCGACAGCAAACACCGGGGAGCTGTTTTTT,CASSPSTANTGELFF
few,TRBJ2-7,TRBD2,TRBV10-3,TGTGCCATCAGTGAGTCACAACTAGCGGGAGGGCAGGAGCAGTACTTC,CAISESQLAGGQEQYF
few,TRBJ2-2,TRBD1,TRBV29-1,TGCAGCGTTGAAGGCCAGGGGGCGCGGGGCACCGGGGAGCTGTTTTTT,CSVEGQGARGTGELFF
few,TRBJ1-2,TRBD1,TRBV4-3,TGCGCCAGCAGCCAATCCGGGACAGGGTTATTAGGCTACACCTTC,CASSQSGTGLLGYTF
NA,TRBJ2-5,TRBD2,TRBV11-2,TGTGCCAGCAGCCCTATGGGCGGGAGGGCCCCTACGAGGACCCAGTACTTC,CASSPMGGRAPTRTQYF
NA,TRBJ2-2,NA,TRBV4-1,TGCGCCAGCAGCCAATACGGTGGCACCGGGGAGCTGTTTTTT,CASSQYGGTGELFF
NA,TRBJ2-7,TRBD2,TRBV9,TGTGCCAGCAGCGCGACGGGGGGAGCCGCGACCTACGAGCAGTACTTC,CASSATGGAATYEQYF
NA,TRBJ2-1,TRBD2,TRBV15,TGTGCCACCAGCAGATCACTAGCGGGAGGGAGAAGCTCCTACAATGAGCAGTTCTTC,CATSRSLAGGRSSYNEQFF
NA,TRBJ2-7,NA,TRBV18,TGTGCCAGCTCACCAGGTGCACAGGTGTCCTACGAGCAGTACTTC,CASSPGAQVSYEQYF
NA,TRBJ1-2,TRBD1,TRBV13,TGTGCCAGCAGCATCTACAGGGGGCCCAACTATGGCTACACCTTC,CASSIYRGPNYGYTF
few,TRBJ2-3,TRBD2,TRBV9,TGTGCCAGCAGTGCTACTAGCGGGGACTCAGATACGCAGTATTTT,CASSATSGDSDTQYF
NA,TRBJ1-2,NA,TRBV4-3,TGCGCCAGCAGCCAAGATATTGGGGGTTACTACACCTTC,CASSQDIGGYYTF
NA,TRBJ1-5,TRBD1,TRBV30,TGTGCCTGGAGTCCCGGGACAGGGGATCAGCCCCAGCATTTT,CAWSPGTGDQPQHF
few,TRBJ1-2,NA,TRBV5-4,TGTGCCAGCAGCCCCACCCTCAAAGGGGACTATGGCTACACCTTC,CASSPTLKGDYGYTF
few,TRBJ2-6,NA,TRBV5-1,TGCGCCAGCGCCTTATCTGGCGGCCCCAACGTCCTGACTTTC,CASALSGGPNVLTF
few,TRBJ2-1,TRBD2,TRBV7-3,TGTGCCAGCAGCCCCCTGGGTAGCGGGGGGGCCTCCTACAATGAGCAGTTCTTC,CASSPLGSGGASYNEQFF
few,TRBJ2-7,TRBD1,TRBV5-1,TGCGCCAGCAGCGGGGACAGTTCCTACGAGCAGTACTTC,CASSGDSSYEQYF
few,TRBJ2-3,NA,TRBV13,TGTGCCAGCAGCTCACGGACCGCAGATACGCAGTATTTT,CASSSRTADTQYF
NA,TRBJ1-1,TRBD1,TRBV29-1,TGCAGCGTTGATGGGGGGACAGGGGGCTTCAATGAAGCTTTCTTT,CSVDGGTGGFNEAFF
NA,TRBJ1-2,NA,TRBV25-1,TGTGCCAGCAGTGAGGGACTCGACTATGGCTACACCTTC,CASSEGLDYGYTF
NA,TRBJ2-3,NA,TRBV7-9,TGTGCCAGCAGCTTATGGGGGGAGACAGGAGGAACAGATACGCAGTATTTT,CASSLWGETGGTDTQYF
NA,TRBJ2-5,NA,TRBV19,TGTGCCAGTAGTCCCTCCCTTGGGCGGGTAGTGGAGACCCAGTACTTC,CASSPSLGRVVETQYF
few,TRBJ2-2,NA,TRBV7-3,TGTGCCAGCAGCCCCCCGGGACAGAACACCGGGGAGCTGTTTTTT,CASSPPGQNTGELFF
NA,TRBJ2-3,TRBD1,TRBV25-1,TGTGCCAGCAGTGTCTGGACAGGGGGAGGGGATACGCAGTATTTT,CASSVWTGGGDTQYF
few,TRBJ2-7,NA,TRBV7-8,TGTGCCAGCAGCTTGACGGGGGGCATGGTTGAGCAGTACTTC,CASSLTGGMVEQYF
NA,TRBJ2-1,NA,TRBV9,TGTGCCAGCACCCGGCAGGGTGGAAGGGATGAGCAGTTCTTC,CASTRQGGRDEQFF
NA,TRBJ2-1,TRBD1,TRBV7-2,TGTGCCAGCAGCTTAGGGACAGGACCATACAATGAGCAGTTCTTC,CASSLGTGPYNEQFF
NA,TRBJ2-1,NA,TRBV6-6,TGTGCCAGCAGTTACGGGGGGTACAATGAGCAGTTCTTC,CASSYGGYNEQFF
NA,TRBJ1-1,NA,TRBV9,TGTGCCAGCAGCGATATGGCCCACACTGAAGCTTTCTTT,CASSDMAHTEAFF
NA,TRBJ2-1,TRBD2,TRBV19,TGTGCCAGTAGAGGCCGGGGGGACGATAATGAGCAGTTCTTC,CASRGRGDDNEQFF
few,TRBJ2-3,TRBD2,TRBV10-3,TGTGCCATCAGCGGCGGGAGGAAGCCAGATACGCAGTATTTT,CAISGGRKPDTQYF
NA,TRBJ2-1,TRBD1,TRBV7-9,TGTGCCAGCAGCGGACCGGAAAGGCGACAGGGGGGCTCCTACAATGAGCAGTTCTTC,CASSGPERRQGGSYNEQFF
few,TRBJ2-1,NA,TRBV9,TGTGCCAGCAGCGGAAATACAGGGTACAATGAGCAGTTCTTC,CASSGNTGYNEQFF
few,TRBJ1-1,NA,TRBV15,TGTGCCATGGCTCGCGACCTGGACACTGAAGCTTTCTTT,CAMARDLDTEAFF
NA,TRBJ2-7,NA,TRBV6-5,TGTGCCAGCAGTTACGCAGGGAGAGTACACGAGCAGTACTTC,CASSYAGRVHEQYF
NA,TRBJ1-2,NA,TRBV29-1,TGCAGCGTCGCCGGGTCAAACTATGGCTACACCTTC,CSVAGSNYGYTF
few,TRBJ2-3,NA,TRBV5-6,TGTGCCAGCAGCCCCCATAGAACAGATACGCAGTATTTT,CASSPHRTDTQYF
few,TRBJ1-1,NA,TRBV30,TGTGCCTGGAGTAATAAGAGGACTGAAGCTTTCTTT,CAWSNKRTEAFF
few,TRBJ2-7,NA,TRBV29-1,TGCAGCGTCCTTTTCTACGAGCAGTACTTC,CSVLFYEQYF